The clone carrying this TCR beta chain was seen more than once but under ten times. The germline gives CDR1 DFQATT, CDR2 SNEGSKA (reference sequence). The CDR3 is made up of 16 amino acids. The trim removed 6 bases at V and 3 bases at J, leaving 11 bases unmatched. The data were taken from a study of response to subunit inactivated influenza vaccine. TCRdb re-analysed the RT-PCR reads in MiXCR, keeping a single row per CDR3 protein. The data show roughly 700,000 distinct CDR3 sequences, 11% to 15% seen once. The sample was PBMCs from blood, taken 14 to 15 days before vaccination. The receptor's source is a man over 45 who received an inactivated influenza vaccine. The chain is built from TRBV20-1 and TRBJ2-3, with 11 nucleotides matching TRBD1. This chain's CDR3 is CSAYPTGQGGTDTQYF. In DNA, the CDR3 is TGCAGTGCGTACCCTACGGGACAGGGGGGGACAGATACGCAGTATTTT.